This entry is about one TCR beta chain. Its antigen is still unknown. The input lacks base qualities; no much larger clone sits a single base away. The data are from a study of tissue T cells after allogeneic stem cell transplantation (dated by TCRdb to about 2022). With regard to the full study: If a tissue had multiple samples, a pathologist reviewed H&E sections so that samples with histologically apparent lymphocytes got priority for sequencing. TCR beta repertoires were profiled across many tissues obtained from research autopsies of patients with and without GVHD, as well as in mouse models of GVHD. The human arm was a prospective observational study without blinding or randomization.

What the time point label conveys for this sample: human tissue collected at research (rapid) autopsy. For comparison, three non-HCT patients with other cancers were selected retrospectively, each having at least five GI tract samples and no known GI disease at death. Autopsy tissues included GI sites from esophagus to rectum, liver, skin and lymphoid organs including spleen, after a median post-mortem interval of around 9.1 hours. Each autopsy specimen was bisected, with one portion flash-frozen in liquid nitrogen and the remainder formalin-fixed, and the outer muscle layers of GI specimens were removed. Genomic DNA was extracted from frozen tissues using the Mag-Bind Blood & Tissue DNA HDQ 96 Kit on a Chemagic 360 or the DNeasy Blood & Tissue Kit. Extracted DNA was further purified with the Genomic DNA Clean & Concentrator-25 kit because of concern about red blood cell contamination. Receptors were amplified or captured by the immunoSEQ multiplex PCR assay. Adaptive Biotechnologies performed TCRbeta CDR3 sequencing at survey depth and reported CDR3 sequences, V/J genes, productive frequency, and template counts. TCR beta CDR3 regions were amplified from genomic DNA instead of RNA. The authors' pipeline ran thus. Jensen-Shannon divergence was used to quantify pairwise repertoire overlap between tissues, with a value of 1 meaning complete divergence and a value of 0 meaning identical repertoires. Tissues were clustered by single-linkage agglomerative hierarchical clustering of pairwise JSD values, and the clustering results were displayed as dendrograms. GLIPH2 was run on all patient samples with simulation_depth 1000, kmer_min_depth 3, cdr3_length_cutoff 8, keeping groups with more than two unique CDR3s. In a standardized tissue-overlap score, Jaccard GLIPH-group overlap across patients was extrapolated to a standard repertoire size of 1000 clones. Linear mixed-effect models, with tissue included as a fixed effect and individual included as a random effect, were used to assess associations of diversity with clinical or experimental variables. TCRdb carries this immuneACCESS record with in-frame sequences only. Its versions omit some clonotypes, under half of them owing to an unresolved V gene in the studies checked, with the rest unexplained. D and trimming were read from the DNA, whereas the V and J calls and clone size are those reported in that table. The sample table shows about 10,000 clones, and 60% are seen once. The leading ten clones occupy over 8.5% of the sample.

Reading the germline V gene gives CDR1 KGHSH and CDR2 LQKENI. The CDR3 has 15 amino acids, counting the end cysteine and phenylalanine. Kept here is only the CDR3 DNA, which spans 45 bases and is read in frame from base 1. V and J lose 3 bases and 6 bases, and a span of 16 bases separates them. The full study reports these points: Within patients, how anatomically similar tissues were was a major factor shaping TCR repertoire composition, regardless of disease or transplant status. In both patients and mice, T cells from blood and spleen picked up only a limited part of the TCR repertoire that was detected in tissues. Not many T cell clones showed up in more than one patient, yet clustering based on motifs uncovered repertoire signatures that were shared across patients in a tissue-specific way. The patient cohort was small and clinically heterogeneous, and sampling depth was acknowledged as a limitation. No blood samples were available from the non-GVHD comparator patients. Which tissue TCRs were alloreactive or antigen-specific was not determined in the study, and some of the clones might have been host cells that persisted.

The receptor's source is a woman between 18 and 49 years old with breast cancer. The specimen was tissue from the jejunum, collected at autopsy. The chain employs TRBV18 and TRBJ2-3; the D region possibly corresponds to TRBD1 (6 bases align). The CDR3: CASSPGAHRKDTQYF. DNA sequence: TGTGCCAGCTCACCGGGGGCCCACAGGAAGGATACGCAGTATTTT.